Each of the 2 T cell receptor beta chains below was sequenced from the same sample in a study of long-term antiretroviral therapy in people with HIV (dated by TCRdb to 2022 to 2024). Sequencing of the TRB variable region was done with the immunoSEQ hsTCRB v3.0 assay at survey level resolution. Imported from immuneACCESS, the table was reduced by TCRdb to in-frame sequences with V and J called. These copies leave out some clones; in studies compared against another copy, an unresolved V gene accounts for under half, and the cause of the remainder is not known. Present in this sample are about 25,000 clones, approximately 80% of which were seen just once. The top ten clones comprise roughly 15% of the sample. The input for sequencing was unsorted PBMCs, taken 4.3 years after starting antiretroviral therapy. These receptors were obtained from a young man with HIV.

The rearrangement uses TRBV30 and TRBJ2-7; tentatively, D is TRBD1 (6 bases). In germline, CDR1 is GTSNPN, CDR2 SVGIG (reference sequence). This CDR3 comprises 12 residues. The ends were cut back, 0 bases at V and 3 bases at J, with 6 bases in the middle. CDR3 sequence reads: CAWSVQGYEQYF. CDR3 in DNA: TGTGCCTGGAGTGTACAGGGCTACGAGCAGTACTTC.

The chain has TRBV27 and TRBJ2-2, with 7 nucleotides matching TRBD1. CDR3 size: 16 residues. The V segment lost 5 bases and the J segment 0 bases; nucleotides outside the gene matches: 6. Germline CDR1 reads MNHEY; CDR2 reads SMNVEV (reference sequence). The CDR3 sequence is CASSGGQPPNTGELFF. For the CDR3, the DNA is TGTGCCAGCAGTGGGGGACAGCCTCCGAACACCGGGGAGCTGTTTTTT.